The rows below give T cell receptor beta chains drawn from one sample of a study of T cell changes during pregnancy in multiple sclerosis. Sequenced by immunoSEQ multiplex PCR; TCRdb stores in-frame clones only, minus some. The sample includes about 40,000 clones, 93% of them seen just once. The sequenced sample was CD8+ T cells from peripheral blood mononuclear cells, obtained in the third trimester of pregnancy. The receptors originated from a female donor with multiple sclerosis, enrolled in a pregnancy study. The CDR3 runs from the conserved cysteine through the conserved F or W. A D gene is named only where the DNA matches it firmly. Expanded clones are given a class, and other clones once, few, many or no size at all.

J: TRBJ2-7
size: .
V: TRBV14
D: TRBD1
CDR3: CASSQGTGPYEQYF
DNA: TGTGCCAGCAGCCAAGGGACAGGCCCCTACGAGCAGTACTTC

J: TRBJ1-1
size: .
V: TRBV6-1
D: .
CDR3: CASLILGGGNTEAFF
DNA: TGTGCCAGCCTCATTCTAGGGGGGGGGAACACTGAAGCTTTCTTT

J: TRBJ2-1
size: .
V: TRBV15
D: .
CDR3: CATIPGQTNAYNEQFF
DNA: TGTGCCACCATACCAGGACAGACCAATGCCTACAATGAGCAGTTCTTC

J: TRBJ1-4
size: .
V: TRBV6-1
D: TRBD1
CDR3: CASSEAPFGTGGLFF
DNA: TGTGCCAGCAGTGAAGCGCCTTTTGGGACAGGTGGACTGTTTTTT

J: TRBJ2-5
size: .
V: TRBV6-6
D: .
CDR3: CASSRTVYQETQYF
DNA: TGTGCCAGCAGTCGGACAGTCTATCAAGAGACCCAGTACTTC

J: TRBJ1-1
size: .
V: TRBV16
D: .
CDR3: CASSQYAGAATTEAFF
DNA: TGTGCCAGCAGCCAATACGCAGGTGCTGCGACCACTGAAGCTTTCTTT

J: TRBJ1-2
size: .
V: TRBV5-4
D: .
CDR3: CASSSEGEGFNYGYTF
DNA: TGTGCCAGCAGCTCTGAGGGAGAGGGATTTAACTATGGCTACACCTTC

J: TRBJ2-1
size: .
V: TRBV27
D: .
CDR3: CASSALTAESYNEQFF
DNA: TGTGCCAGCAGTGCTCTGACCGCGGAATCCTACAATGAGCAGTTCTTC

J: TRBJ2-7
size: .
V: TRBV7-9
D: TRBD1
CDR3: CASSFSGQGREQYF
DNA: TGTGCCAGCAGCTTTAGTGGACAGGGTCGAGAGCAGTACTTC

J: TRBJ1-1
size: once
V: TRBV5-4
D: .
CDR3: CASNLQGGNTEAFF
DNA: TGTGCCAGCAACCTACAGGGCGGGAACACTGAAGCTTTCTTT

J: TRBJ1-6
size: .
V: TRBV19
D: TRBD1
CDR3: CASSRRTGGMDSPLHF
DNA: TGTGCCAGTAGTAGAAGGACAGGGGGCATGGATTCACCCCTCCACTTT

J: TRBJ2-5
size: .
V: TRBV7-7
D: TRBD1
CDR3: CASSFATGSQETQYF
DNA: TGTGCTAGCAGCTTCGCGACAGGGTCCCAAGAGACCCAGTACTTC

J: TRBJ2-2
size: .
V: TRBV19
D: .
CDR3: CASTWVGDTGELFF
DNA: TGTGCCAGTACTTGGGTAGGAGACACCGGGGAGCTGTTTTTT

J: TRBJ2-7
size: .
V: TRBV5-8
D: TRBD1
CDR3: CASSLQFDRGIPHEQYF
DNA: TGTGCCAGCAGCTTGCAGTTCGACAGGGGAATTCCTCACGAGCAGTACTTC

J: TRBJ1-1
size: once
V: TRBV13
D: .
CDR3: CASENREGGTEAFF
DNA: TGTGCCAGCGAAAACAGGGAAGGGGGCACTGAAGCTTTCTTT

J: TRBJ2-2
size: .
V: TRBV2
D: .
CDR3: CASTATSPGELFF
DNA: TGTGCCAGCACCGCGACTAGTCCCGGGGAGCTGTTTTTT

J: TRBJ2-1
size: .
V: TRBV14
D: .
CDR3: CASSRGRSSYNEQFF
DNA: TGTGCCAGCAGCCGGGGCAGGAGCTCCTACAATGAGCAGTTCTTC

J: TRBJ2-2
size: .
V: TRBV5-1
D: TRBD2
CDR3: CASNDRGGRTGELFF
DNA: TGCGCCAGCAACGACCGGGGGGGCCGCACCGGGGAGCTGTTTTTT

J: TRBJ2-7
size: .
V: TRBV11-2
D: .
CDR3: CASSLVPGTTYEQYF
DNA: TGTGCCAGCAGCTTAGTTCCGGGTACGACCTACGAGCAGTACTTC

J: TRBJ1-5
size: .
V: TRBV19
D: .
CDR3: CASFSFMTQHF
DNA: TGTGCCAGTTTCAGTTTTATGACCCAGCATTTT

J: TRBJ2-6
size: .
V: TRBV27
D: TRBD2
CDR3: CATRLAGGSGANVLTF
DNA: TGTGCCACCAGACTAGCGGGGGGGTCTGGGGCCAACGTCCTGACTTTC

J: TRBJ2-1
size: .
V: TRBV2
D: .
CDR3: CATVMTGRRHNEQFF
DNA: TGTGCCACCGTTATGACAGGTCGTCGTCACAATGAGCAGTTCTTC

J: TRBJ1-1
size: .
V: TRBV7-9
D: TRBD1
CDR3: CASSLTPGQGMNTEAFF
DNA: TGTGCCAGCAGCTTAACGCCGGGACAGGGCATGAACACTGAAGCTTTCTTT

J: TRBJ2-1
size: .
V: TRBV7-9
D: TRBD2
CDR3: CASSLVAGGPYNEQFF
DNA: TGTGCCAGCAGCTTAGTAGCGGGGGGACCCTACAATGAGCAGTTCTTC

J: TRBJ2-7
size: .
V: TRBV9
D: TRBD1
CDR3: CASSVDRLRTGGYGYEREQYF
DNA: TGTGCCAGCAGCGTAGATCGCCTCCGGACAGGGGGCTACGGGTACGAGCGGGAGCAGTACTTC

J: TRBJ2-1
size: .
V: TRBV29-1
D: TRBD2
CDR3: CSAGLAGGFEQFF
DNA: TGCAGCGCCGGACTAGCGGGGGGTTTTGAGCAGTTCTTC

J: TRBJ1-1
size: .
V: TRBV11-2
D: .
CDR3: CASSLALEAPMNTEAFF
DNA: TGTGCCAGCAGCTTAGCGTTGGAGGCCCCAATGAACACTGAAGCTTTCTTT

J: TRBJ1-1
size: .
V: TRBV13
D: TRBD1
CDR3: CASYRGVGTEAFF
DNA: TGTGCCTCATACAGGGGGGTTGGGACTGAAGCTTTCTTT

J: TRBJ2-1
size: .
V: TRBV7-9
D: .
CDR3: CARGGSRINEQFF
DNA: TGTGCCCGCGGCGGGTCGCGGATCAATGAGCAGTTCTTC

J: TRBJ2-3
size: .
V: TRBV18
D: .
CDR3: CASSPPLAPTDTQYF
DNA: TGTGCCAGCTCACCACCCCTAGCCCCCACAGATACGCAGTATTTT

J: TRBJ2-7
size: .
V: TRBV28
D: TRBD1
CDR3: CASSFGQGSYEQYF
DNA: TGTGCCAGCAGTTTTGGACAGGGCTCCTACGAGCAGTACTTC

J: TRBJ2-7
size: .
V: TRBV11-2
D: TRBD1
CDR3: CASSLETGGYEQYF
DNA: TGTGCCAGCAGCTTAGAGACAGGGGGGTACGAGCAGTACTTC

J: TRBJ1-5
size: .
V: TRBV5-6
D: TRBD1
CDR3: CASSYTGGDQPQHF
DNA: TGTGCCAGCAGCTATACAGGGGGTGATCAGCCCCAGCATTTT

J: TRBJ1-1
size: .
V: TRBV5-5
D: .
CDR3: CASSLLWGGNTEAFF
DNA: TGTGCCAGCAGCTTGTTGTGGGGGGGGAACACTGAAGCTTTCTTT

J: TRBJ1-2
size: .
V: TRBV27
D: .
CDR3: CASSLRGGGNYGYTF
DNA: TGTGCCAGCAGTTTAAGAGGCGGGGGGAACTATGGCTACACCTTC

J: TRBJ2-5
size: .
V: TRBV21-1
D: .
CDR3: CASSRLEGGETQYF
DNA: TGTGCCAGCAGCCGCCTGGAGGGGGGGGAGACCCAGTACTTC

J: TRBJ2-1
size: .
V: TRBV27
D: TRBD2
CDR3: CASSMGLAGYNEQFF
DNA: TGTGCCAGCAGTATGGGACTAGCGGGCTACAATGAGCAGTTCTTC

J: TRBJ2-7
size: .
V: TRBV27
D: TRBD2
CDR3: CASSLSGGGSSYEQYF
DNA: TGTGCCAGCAGTTTATCAGGCGGGGGAAGCTCCTACGAGCAGTACTTC

J: TRBJ2-1
size: once
V: TRBV9
D: .
CDR3: CASSAGGLALRGEQFF
DNA: TGTGCCAGCAGCGCCGGGGGACTGGCCCTTCGGGGTGAGCAGTTCTTC

J: TRBJ2-3
size: .
V: TRBV27
D: .
CDR3: CASSHQGNTQYF
DNA: TGTGCCAGCAGTCACCAGGGGAACACGCAGTATTTT

J: TRBJ2-5
size: .
V: TRBV2
D: .
CDR3: CASTEEGETQYF
DNA: TGTGCCAGCACCGAGGAGGGTGAGACCCAGTACTTC

J: TRBJ2-1
size: .
V: TRBV10-3
D: TRBD2
CDR3: CAITGGTSAFNEQFF
DNA: TGTGCCATCACGGGGGGTACTAGCGCTTTCAATGAGCAGTTCTTC

J: TRBJ2-3
size: .
V: TRBV29-1
D: .
CDR3: CSVAGVGWTDTQYF
DNA: TGCAGCGTTGCGGGGGTAGGATGGACAGATACGCAGTATTTT

J: TRBJ2-1
size: .
V: TRBV19
D: .
CDR3: CASNEEGLRLIHEQFF
DNA: TGTGCCAGTAATGAGGAGGGCCTTCGGTTGATCCATGAGCAGTTCTTC

J: TRBJ2-3
size: once
V: TRBV6-1
D: TRBD1
CDR3: CASSEGTGADTQYF
DNA: TGTGCCAGCAGTGAGGGGACAGGGGCAGATACGCAGTATTTT

J: TRBJ1-1
size: .
V: TRBV11-1
D: .
CDR3: CASIPLLPDSLAEAFF
DNA: TGTGCCAGCATCCCCCTCCTCCCGGACAGCCTCGCTGAAGCTTTCTTT

J: TRBJ2-3
size: .
V: TRBV13
D: TRBD1
CDR3: CASSVGQGADTQYF
DNA: TGTGCCAGCAGCGTGGGACAGGGGGCAGATACGCAGTATTTT

J: TRBJ2-5
size: .
V: TRBV9
D: .
CDR3: CASSVGNQETQYF
DNA: TGTGCCAGCAGCGTAGGTAACCAAGAGACCCAGTACTTC

J: TRBJ2-3
size: once
V: TRBV10-2
D: .
CDR3: CASSEPVAAADDTQYF
DNA: TGCGCCAGCAGTGAGCCTGTAGCGGCCGCGGATGATACGCAGTATTTT